What follows is one T cell receptor (beta chain) and its context. The CDR3 contains 14 residues. The record originates from a study of blood T cell repertoires in COVID-19. Study-wide context: Specimens from acute and convalescent COVID-19 originated in the United States, Italy and Spain. T cells, B-cell-depleted T cells, or PBMCs provided the cDNA or gDNA that served as material.

Original processing notes: Estimated nucleated cell counts came from reference gene primer amplification. Repertoires were generated with immunoSEQ multiplex PCR, while TCRdb's copy carries only in-frame clones and drops some. V and J calls and clone size are copied from that table; D and trimming were computed from the DNA. The profile shows tens of thousands of clones, more than 75% of them singletons. The TCR comes from a human donor with acute or convalescent COVID-19. The donor label of this sample is uncertain. Specimen: peripheral blood. The chain is built from TRBV7-5 and TRBJ1-1. TRBV7-5 is an annotated pseudogene. This CDR3 is CVRSSRDSGDEAFF. The CDR3 bases are TGTGTCAGAAGCTCCCGGGACTCCGGTGATGAAGCTTTCTTT.